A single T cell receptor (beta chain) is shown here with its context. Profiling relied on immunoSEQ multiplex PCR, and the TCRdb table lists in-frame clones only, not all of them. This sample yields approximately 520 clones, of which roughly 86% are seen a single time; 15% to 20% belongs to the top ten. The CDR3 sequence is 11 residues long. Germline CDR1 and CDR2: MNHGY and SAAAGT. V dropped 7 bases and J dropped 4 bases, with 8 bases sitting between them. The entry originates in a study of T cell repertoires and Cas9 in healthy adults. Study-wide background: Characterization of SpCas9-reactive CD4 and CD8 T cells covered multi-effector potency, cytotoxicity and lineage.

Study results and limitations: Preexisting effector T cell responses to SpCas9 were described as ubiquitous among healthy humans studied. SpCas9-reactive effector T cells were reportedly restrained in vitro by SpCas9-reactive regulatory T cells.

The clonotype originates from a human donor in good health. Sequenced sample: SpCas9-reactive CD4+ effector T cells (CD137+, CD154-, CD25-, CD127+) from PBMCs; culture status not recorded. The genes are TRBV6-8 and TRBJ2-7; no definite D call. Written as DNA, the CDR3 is TGTGCCAGCAAAGGATTTTACGAGCAGTACTTC. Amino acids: CASKGFYEQYF.